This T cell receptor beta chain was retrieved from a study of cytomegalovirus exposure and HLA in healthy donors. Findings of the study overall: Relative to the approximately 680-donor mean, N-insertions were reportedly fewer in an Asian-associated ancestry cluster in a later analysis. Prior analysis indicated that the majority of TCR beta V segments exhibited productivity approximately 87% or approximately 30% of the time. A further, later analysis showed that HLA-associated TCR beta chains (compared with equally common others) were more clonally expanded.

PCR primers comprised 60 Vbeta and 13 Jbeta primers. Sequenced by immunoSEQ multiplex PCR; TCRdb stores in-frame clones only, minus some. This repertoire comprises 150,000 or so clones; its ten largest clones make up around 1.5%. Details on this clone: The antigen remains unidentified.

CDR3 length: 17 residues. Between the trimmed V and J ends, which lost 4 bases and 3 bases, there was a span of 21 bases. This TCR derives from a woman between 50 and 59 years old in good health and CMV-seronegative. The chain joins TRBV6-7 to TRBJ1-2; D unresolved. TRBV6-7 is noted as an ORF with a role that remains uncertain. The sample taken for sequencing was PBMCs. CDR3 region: CASSFTLNGNLDYGYTF. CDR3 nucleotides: TGTGCCAGCAGTTTTACCCTAAACGGGAACCTTGACTATGGCTACACCTTC.